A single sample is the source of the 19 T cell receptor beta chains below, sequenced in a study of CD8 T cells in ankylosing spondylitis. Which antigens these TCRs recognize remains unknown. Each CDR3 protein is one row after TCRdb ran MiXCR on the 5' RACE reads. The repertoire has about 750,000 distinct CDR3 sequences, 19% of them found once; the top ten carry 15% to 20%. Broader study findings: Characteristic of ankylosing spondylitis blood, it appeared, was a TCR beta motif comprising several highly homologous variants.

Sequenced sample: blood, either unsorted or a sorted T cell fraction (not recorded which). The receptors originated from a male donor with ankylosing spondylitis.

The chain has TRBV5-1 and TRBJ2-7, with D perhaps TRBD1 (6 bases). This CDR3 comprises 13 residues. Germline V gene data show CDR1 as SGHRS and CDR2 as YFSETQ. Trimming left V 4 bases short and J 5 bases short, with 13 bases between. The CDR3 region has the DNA TGCGCCAGCAGCCTGCCACAGGGTGACGAGCAGTACTTC. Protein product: CASSLPQGDEQYF.

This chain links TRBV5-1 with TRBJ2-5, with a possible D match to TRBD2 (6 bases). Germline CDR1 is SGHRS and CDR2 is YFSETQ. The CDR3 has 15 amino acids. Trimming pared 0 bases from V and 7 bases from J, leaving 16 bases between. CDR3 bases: TGCGCCAGCAGCTTGGGCCTAGCGTCCCCAAGGACCCAGTACTTC. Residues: CASSLGLASPRTQYF.

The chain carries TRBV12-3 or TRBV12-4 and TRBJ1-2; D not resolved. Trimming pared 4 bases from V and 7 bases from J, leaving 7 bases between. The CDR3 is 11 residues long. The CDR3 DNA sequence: TGTGCCAGCAGTTCCTCGGGTGGCTACACCTTC. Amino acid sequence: CASSSSGGYTF.

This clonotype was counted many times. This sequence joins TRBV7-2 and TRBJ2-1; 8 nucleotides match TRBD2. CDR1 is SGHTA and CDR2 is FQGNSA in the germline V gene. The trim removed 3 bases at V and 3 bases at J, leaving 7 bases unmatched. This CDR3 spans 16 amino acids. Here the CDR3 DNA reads TGTGCCAGCAGCTTGGCTTCCGGGACTAGCTACAATGAGCAGTTCTTC. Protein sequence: CASSLASGTSYNEQFF. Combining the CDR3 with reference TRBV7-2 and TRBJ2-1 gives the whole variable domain GAGVSQSPSNKVTEKGKDVELRCDPISGHTALYWYRQSLGQGLEFLIYFQGNSAPDKSGLPSDRFSAERTGGSVSTLTIQRTQQEDSAVYLCASSLASGTSYNEQFFGPGTRLTVL.

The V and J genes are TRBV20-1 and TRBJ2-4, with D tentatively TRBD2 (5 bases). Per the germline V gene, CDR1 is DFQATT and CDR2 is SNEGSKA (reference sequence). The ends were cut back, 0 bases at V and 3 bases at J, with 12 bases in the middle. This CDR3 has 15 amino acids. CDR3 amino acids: CSARDRLHGKNIQYF. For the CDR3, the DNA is TGCAGTGCTAGAGATCGACTACACGGCAAAAACATTCAGTACTTC.

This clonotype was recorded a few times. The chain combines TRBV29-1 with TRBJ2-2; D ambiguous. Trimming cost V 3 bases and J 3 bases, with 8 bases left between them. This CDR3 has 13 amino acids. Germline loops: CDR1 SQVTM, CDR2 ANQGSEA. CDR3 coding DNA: TGCAGCGTTGATAAGGGTTACACCGGGGAGCTGTTTTTT. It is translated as CSVDKGYTGELFF.

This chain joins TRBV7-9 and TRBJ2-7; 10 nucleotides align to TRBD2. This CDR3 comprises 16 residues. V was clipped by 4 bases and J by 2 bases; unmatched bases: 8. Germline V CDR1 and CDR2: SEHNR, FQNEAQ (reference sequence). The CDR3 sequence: CASSSPGTSETYEQYF. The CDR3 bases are TGTGCCAGCAGCTCACCAGGGACTAGCGAGACCTACGAGCAGTACTTC.

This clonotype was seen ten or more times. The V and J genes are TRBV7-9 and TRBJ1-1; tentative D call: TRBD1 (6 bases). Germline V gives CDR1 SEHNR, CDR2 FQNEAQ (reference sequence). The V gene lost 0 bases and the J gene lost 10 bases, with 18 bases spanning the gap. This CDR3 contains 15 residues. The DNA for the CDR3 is TGTGCCAGCAGCTTAGCCCAAACAGGGAAGATCGGAGCTTTCTTT. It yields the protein CASSLAQTGKIGAFF. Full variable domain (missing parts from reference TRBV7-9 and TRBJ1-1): DTGVSQNPRHKITKRGQNVTFRCDPISEHNRLYWYRQTLGQGPEFLTYFQNEAQLEKSRLLSDRFSAERPKGSFSTLEIQRTEQGDSAMYLCASSLAQTGKIGAFFGQGTRLTVV.

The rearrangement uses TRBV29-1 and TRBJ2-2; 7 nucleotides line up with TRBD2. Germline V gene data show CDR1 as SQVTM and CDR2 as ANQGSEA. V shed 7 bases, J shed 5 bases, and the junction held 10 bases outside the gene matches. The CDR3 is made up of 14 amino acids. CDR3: CSALGGVITGELFF. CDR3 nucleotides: TGCAGCGCCTTGGGGGGGGTGATAACCGGGGAGCTGTTTTTT.

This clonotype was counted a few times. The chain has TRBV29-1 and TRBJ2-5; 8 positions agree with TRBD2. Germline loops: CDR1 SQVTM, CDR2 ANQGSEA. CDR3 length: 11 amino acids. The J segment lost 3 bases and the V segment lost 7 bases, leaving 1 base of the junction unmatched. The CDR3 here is CSAGGEETQYF. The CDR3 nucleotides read TGCAGCGCGGGGGGGGAAGAGACCCAGTACTTC.

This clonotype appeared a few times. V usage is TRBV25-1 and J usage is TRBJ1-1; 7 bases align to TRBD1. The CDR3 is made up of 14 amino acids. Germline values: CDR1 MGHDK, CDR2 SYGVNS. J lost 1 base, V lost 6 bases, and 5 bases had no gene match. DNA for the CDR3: TGTGCCAGCAGAGACAGGGCGGGGAACACTGAAGCTTTCTTT. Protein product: CASRDRAGNTEAFF. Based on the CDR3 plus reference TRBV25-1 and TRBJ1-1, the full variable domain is EADIYQTPRYLVIGTGKKITLECSQTMGHDKMYWYQQDPGMELHLIHYSYGVNSTEKGDLSSESTVSRIRTEHFPLTLESARPSHTSQYLCASRDRAGNTEAFFGQGTRLTVV.

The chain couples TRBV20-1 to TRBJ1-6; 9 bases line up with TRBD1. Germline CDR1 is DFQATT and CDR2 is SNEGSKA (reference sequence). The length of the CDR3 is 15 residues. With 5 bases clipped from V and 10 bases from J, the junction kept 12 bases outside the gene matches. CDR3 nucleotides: TGCAGTGCTCCCGCCCTGACAGGGGGTCGATCACCCCTCCACTTT. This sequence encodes CSAPALTGGRSPLHF.

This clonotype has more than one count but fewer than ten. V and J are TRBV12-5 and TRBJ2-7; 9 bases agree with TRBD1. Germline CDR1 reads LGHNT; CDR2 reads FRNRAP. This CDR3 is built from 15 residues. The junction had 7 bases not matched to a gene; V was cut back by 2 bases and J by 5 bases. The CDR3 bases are TGTGCTAGTGGTTTGTGGAACAGGGGGCCCGACGAGCAGTACTTC. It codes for CASGLWNRGPDEQYF.

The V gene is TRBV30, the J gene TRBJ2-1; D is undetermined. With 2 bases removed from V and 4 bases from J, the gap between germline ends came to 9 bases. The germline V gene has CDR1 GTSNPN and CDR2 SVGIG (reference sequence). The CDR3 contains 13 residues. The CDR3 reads CAWSPPPYNEQFF. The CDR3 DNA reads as TGTGCCTGGAGTCCACCCCCATACAATGAGCAGTTCTTC.

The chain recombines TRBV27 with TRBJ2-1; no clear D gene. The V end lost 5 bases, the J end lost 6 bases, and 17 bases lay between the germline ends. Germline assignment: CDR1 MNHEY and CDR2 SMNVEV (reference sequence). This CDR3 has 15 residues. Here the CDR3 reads CASSLLRGPPNEQFF. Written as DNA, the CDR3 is TGTGCCAGCAGTCTCCTCCGAGGACCCCCCAATGAGCAGTTCTTC.

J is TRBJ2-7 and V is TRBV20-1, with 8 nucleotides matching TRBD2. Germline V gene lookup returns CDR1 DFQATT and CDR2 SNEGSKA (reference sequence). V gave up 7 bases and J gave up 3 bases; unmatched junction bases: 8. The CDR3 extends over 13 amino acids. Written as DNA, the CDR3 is TGCAGTGGAGATAGCGGGACTGACTACGAGCAGTACTTC. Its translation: CSGDSGTDYEQYF.

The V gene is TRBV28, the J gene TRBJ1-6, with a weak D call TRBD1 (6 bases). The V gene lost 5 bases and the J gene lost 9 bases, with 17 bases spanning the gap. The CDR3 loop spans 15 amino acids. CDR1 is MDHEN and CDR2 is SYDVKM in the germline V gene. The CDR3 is CASSETGVLGSPLHF. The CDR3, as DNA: TGTGCCAGCAGTGAGACAGGCGTCCTCGGTTCACCCCTCCACTTT.

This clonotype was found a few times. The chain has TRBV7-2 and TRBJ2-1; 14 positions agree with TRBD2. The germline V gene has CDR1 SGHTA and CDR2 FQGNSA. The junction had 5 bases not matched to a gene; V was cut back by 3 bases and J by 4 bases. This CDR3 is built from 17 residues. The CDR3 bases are TGTGCCAGCAGCTTTAGGGGGACTAGCGGGAGATACAATGAGCAGTTCTTC. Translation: CASSFRGTSGRYNEQFF.

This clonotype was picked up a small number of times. The CDR3 bases are TGTGCCAGCAGTTTGCTAGGTCCTAATGAAAAACTGTTTTTT. It encodes CASSLLGPNEKLFF. The chain is built from TRBV6-5 and TRBJ1-4; D not certain. Germline-derived CDR1 and CDR2 are MNHEY and SVGAGI. V was clipped by 4 bases and J by 3 bases, with 9 bases between them. This CDR3 has 14 amino acids.